This T cell receptor (beta chain) is drawn from a study of shared clonotypes between healthy human individuals (dated by TCRdb to the early 2020s). Regarding the complete study: Three men and a couple of women, aged 18 to 49 years, made up the cohort. Per donor, three plates each were used for CD4 naive and CD4 memory, two for CD8 naive, and one for CD8 memory. Libraries were prepared and TCR repertoires were sequenced by different laboratories using diverse techniques, in order to increase sequencing depth and limit assay-specific biases. Leukapheresis yielded between about 0.85 and 9.5 billion PBMCs per donor. To estimate repertoire size and how much clonotypes are shared between individuals, the study performed deep sequencing of blood TCR repertoires from roughly five healthy adults.

Concerning this clone: The target of this receptor is not known. No much larger clonotype is one base removed from it; base qualities were not supplied.

Broad study findings and their caveats: Sampling was restricted to blood, and TCR repertoires in tissue are likely to differ from TCR repertoires in blood. Rarefaction of sorted-subset datasets indicated incomplete sequencing despite the large sequencing depth. The small number of donors limited the genetic and exposure-history diversity represented. Naive subsets generally had larger estimated clonotype richness than memory subsets did. Across four donors, roughly 5% of naive CD4, around 3.5% of naive CD8, 2.3% of memory CD4, and approximately 0.4% of memory CD8 clonotypes were shared. Pairwise subsampling led to the expectation that sequencing depth would affect the degree of clonotype sharing among donors. Compared with non-shared clonotypes, clonotypes shared by all four sorted-subset donors had higher generation probabilities.

For the CD8 naive samples, CD45RO-negative cells were positively selected for CCR7, yielding a CD45RA+CCR7+ population from which TemRA cells were excluded. The donors were healthy, HIV-negative adults with no recently reported acute infections or vaccinations. All donors were Caucasian adults living in Nashville, Tennessee, USA. After blood collection by leukapheresis, PBMCs were isolated using Ficoll-Histopaque density gradient centrifugation and then cryopreserved in the vapor phase of liquid nitrogen. Analytical flow cytometry was used to check the purity and quantity of each magnetically sorted T cell population. Genomic DNA was isolated from each sorted fraction and quantified by UV absorbance on a Nanodrop 2000c. There are 15 amino acids in the CDR3, from cysteine to phenylalanine inclusive. Only CDR3 DNA remains: 45 bases, in frame from the first base. The germline V gene yields SGHVS for CDR1 and FQNEAQ for CDR2. The trim is 6 bases for V and 0 bases for J, with a gap of 12 bases between the germline ends.

TCR CDR3 regions were amplified from genomic DNA by multiplex PCR using the deep immunoSEQ assay. Extracted genomic DNA from each cell subset was distributed evenly across all wells of several immunoSEQ 96-well plates, and each plate was treated as a replicate. Each replicate PCR for sorted subsets received about 210 ng genomic DNA, equal to about 30,000 T cell genomes. Purified libraries were measured with a Qubit 3.0 fluorometer, size-checked on a Bioanalyzer 2100, and measured again with the KAPA Library Quantification kit. Every immunoSEQ 96-well plate was sequenced on a separate single-read 150-cycle Illumina NextSeq 550 flow cell. The authors processed their data as follows. Because only junctional sequences without quality scores were contained in the immunoSEQ output, filtering matching that applied to full-length reads could not be performed. Sequences were annotated with PyIR, a Python wrapper for IgBLAST v1.9, using IMGT germline references to assign V/J genes and CDR3. Reads with weak V/J assignments (E-value above 1e-6), missing CDR3, stop codons, out-of-frame junctions, or ambiguous translated residues were removed. V3J clonotypes were defined as sequences sharing the same inferred V gene, J gene, and CDR3 amino acid sequence. The percentage overlap between two repertoires was calculated by dividing the number of shared unique clonotypes by the size of the smaller repertoire. Three approaches were used to assess repertoire richness: RTK rarefaction, the Chao1 estimator, and Recon v2.1 estimates of unobserved clonotypes. For all TCRbeta clonotypes obtained by the gDNA method from a few donors, generation probabilities were computed with OLGA. TCRdb stores this immuneACCESS table with in-frame sequences only. Part of the clones is absent; in the studies checked, under half of the shortfall reflects unresolved V genes, and no reason is known for the rest. V and J calls plus clone size are reproduced from that table; the DNA served to infer D and trimming. Present in this sample are nearly 2 million clones, approximately 94% of which were seen just once. Jointly, the top ten make up under 1.5% of the sample.

The rearranged segments are TRBV7-8 and TRBJ2-1; a tentative D match to TRBD2 spans 6 bases. Specimen: naive CD8+ T cells sorted from blood. This specimen's cell subset or site label, interpreted: CD45RA+CCR7+. The source of this sequence is a man younger than 35 in good health. The encoded CDR3 is CASSWGVSSYNEQFF. Here is the DNA: TGTGCCAGCAGTTGGGGGGTTAGCTCCTACAATGAGCAGTTCTTC.